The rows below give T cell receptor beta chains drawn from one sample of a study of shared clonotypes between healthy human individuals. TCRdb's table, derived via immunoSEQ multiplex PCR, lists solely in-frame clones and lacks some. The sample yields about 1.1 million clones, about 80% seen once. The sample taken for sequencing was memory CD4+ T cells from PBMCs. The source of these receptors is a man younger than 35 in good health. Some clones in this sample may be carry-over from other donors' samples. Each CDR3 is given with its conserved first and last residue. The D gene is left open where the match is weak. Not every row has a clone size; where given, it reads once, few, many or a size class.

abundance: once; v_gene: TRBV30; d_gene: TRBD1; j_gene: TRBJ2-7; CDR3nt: TGTGCCTGGGGAGACAGGGTATTCGACGAGCAGTACTTC; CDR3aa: CAWGDRVFDEQYF
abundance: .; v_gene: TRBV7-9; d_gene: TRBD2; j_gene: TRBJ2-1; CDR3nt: TGTGCCAGCAGCTCACGACTAGCGGGAGAGGGCGAGCAGTTCTTC; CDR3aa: CASSSRLAGEGEQFF
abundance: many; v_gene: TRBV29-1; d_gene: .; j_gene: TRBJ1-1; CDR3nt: TGCAGCGTTGATATCGATGAAGCTTTCTTT; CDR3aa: CSVDIDEAFF
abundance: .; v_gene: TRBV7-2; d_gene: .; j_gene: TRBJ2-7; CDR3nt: TGTGCCAGCAGCTACGGGACGGTGGCCTACGAGCAGTACTTC; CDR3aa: CASSYGTVAYEQYF
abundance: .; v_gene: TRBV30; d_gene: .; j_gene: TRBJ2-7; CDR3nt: TGTGCCTGGAGTAAAGGTTACGAGCAGTACTTC; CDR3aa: CAWSKGYEQYF
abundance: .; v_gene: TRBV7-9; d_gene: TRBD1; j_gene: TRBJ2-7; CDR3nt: TGTGCCAGCAGCTTTAGGTCGGGTTTTGGGACAGGGGACGAGCAGTACTTC; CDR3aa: CASSFRSGFGTGDEQYF
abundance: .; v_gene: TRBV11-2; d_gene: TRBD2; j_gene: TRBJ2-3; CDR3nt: TGTGCCAGCAGCTTAGAGTATGTAGCGGGAGTGTCAGATACGCAGTATTTT; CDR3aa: CASSLEYVAGVSDTQYF
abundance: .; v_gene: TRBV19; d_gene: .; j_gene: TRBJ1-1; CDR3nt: TGTGCCAGTAGGACATCTGGGACCCGCCCCGGGGAAGCTTTCTTT; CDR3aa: CASRTSGTRPGEAFF
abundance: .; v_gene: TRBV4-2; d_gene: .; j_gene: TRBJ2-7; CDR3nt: TGTGCCAGCAGCCAAGACACCCGGGCCGAGCAGTACTTC; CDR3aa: CASSQDTRAEQYF
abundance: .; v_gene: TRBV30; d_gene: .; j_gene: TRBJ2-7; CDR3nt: TGTGCCTGGAGCCGGGACTTATACGAGCAGTACTTC; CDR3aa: CAWSRDLYEQYF
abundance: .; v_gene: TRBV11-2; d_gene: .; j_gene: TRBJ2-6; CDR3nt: TGTGCCAGCGGTAAAAACTCTGGGGCCAACGTCCTGACTTTC; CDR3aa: CASGKNSGANVLTF
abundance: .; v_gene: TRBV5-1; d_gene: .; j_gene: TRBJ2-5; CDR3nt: TGCGCCAGCAGCATCGAAGGGGGGAGGCTGCAAGAGACCCAGTACTTC; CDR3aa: CASSIEGGRLQETQYF
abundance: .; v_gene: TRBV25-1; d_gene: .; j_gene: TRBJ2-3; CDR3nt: TGTGCCAGCATCTCCGGGGGTACGCAGTATTTT; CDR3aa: CASISGGTQYF
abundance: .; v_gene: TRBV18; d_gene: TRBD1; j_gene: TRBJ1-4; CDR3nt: TGTGCCAGCTCACCAGGGGTGACAGGGAGTAATGAAAAACTGTTTTTT; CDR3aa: CASSPGVTGSNEKLFF
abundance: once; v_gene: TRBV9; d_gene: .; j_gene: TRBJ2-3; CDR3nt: TGTGCCAGCAATGGTGTTAGCGCCCCTAGCACAGATACGCAGTATTTT; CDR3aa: CASNGVSAPSTDTQYF
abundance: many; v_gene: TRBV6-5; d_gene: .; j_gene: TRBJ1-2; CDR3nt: TGTGCCAGCACCCCCGGAACAGTGACCTATGGCTACACCTTC; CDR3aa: CASTPGTVTYGYTF
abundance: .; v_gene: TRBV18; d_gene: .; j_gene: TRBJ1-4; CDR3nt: TGTGCCAGCTCACGGGGGAAATCCGAAGAAAAACTGTTTTTT; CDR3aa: CASSRGKSEEKLFF
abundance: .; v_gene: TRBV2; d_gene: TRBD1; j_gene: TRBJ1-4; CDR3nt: TGTGCCAGCACATACAGGGCAGGGGGTGAAAAACTGTTTTTT; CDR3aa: CASTYRAGGEKLFF
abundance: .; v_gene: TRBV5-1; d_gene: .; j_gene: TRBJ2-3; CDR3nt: TGCGCCAGCAGCTCCCAAGGACCACGGACCACAGATACGCAGTATTTT; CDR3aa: CASSSQGPRTTDTQYF
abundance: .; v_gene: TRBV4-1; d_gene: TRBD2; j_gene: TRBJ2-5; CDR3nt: TGCGCCAGCAGCCAAGGTCGCGGGGGAGGGGAGACCCAGTACTTC; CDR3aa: CASSQGRGGGETQYF
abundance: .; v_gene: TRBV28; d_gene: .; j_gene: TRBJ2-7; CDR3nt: TGTGCCTCGTGGGGACCCGCCGTTTACGAGCAGTACTTC; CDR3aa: CASWGPAVYEQYF
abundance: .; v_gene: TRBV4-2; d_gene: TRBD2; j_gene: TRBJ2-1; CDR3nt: TGTGCCAGCAGCCTCCTAAGCGGGAGCGATGAGCAGTTCTTC; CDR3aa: CASSLLSGSDEQFF
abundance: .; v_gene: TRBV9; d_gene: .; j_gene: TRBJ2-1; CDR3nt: TGTGCCAGCAGCCCAGGAGGGGGGTTTTCTTACAATGAGCAGTTCTTC; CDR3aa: CASSPGGGFSYNEQFF
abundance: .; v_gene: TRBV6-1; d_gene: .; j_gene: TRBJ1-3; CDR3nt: TGTGCCAGCAGCTTAGGGACGATTGGAAACACCATATATTTT; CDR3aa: CASSLGTIGNTIYF
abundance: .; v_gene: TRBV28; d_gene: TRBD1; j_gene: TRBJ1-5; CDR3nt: TGTGCCAGCAGCCTGGGACAGTGGAATCAGCCCCAGCATTTT; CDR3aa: CASSLGQWNQPQHF
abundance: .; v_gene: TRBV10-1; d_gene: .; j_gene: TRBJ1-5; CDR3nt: TGCGCCAGCAGTGATGGGACTCAGCCCCAGCATTTT; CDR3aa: CASSDGTQPQHF
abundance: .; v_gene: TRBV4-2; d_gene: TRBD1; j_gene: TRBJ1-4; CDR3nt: TGTGCCAGCAGCCAGACAGGGGGCGCAAATGAAAAACTGTTTTTT; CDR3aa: CASSQTGGANEKLFF
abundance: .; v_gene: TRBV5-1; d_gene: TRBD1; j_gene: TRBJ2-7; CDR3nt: TGCGCCAGCAGCTCCGGACAGGGCTCCTACGAGCAGTACTTC; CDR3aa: CASSSGQGSYEQYF
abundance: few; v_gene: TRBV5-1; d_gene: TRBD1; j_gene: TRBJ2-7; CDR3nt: TGCGCCAGCAGCCTCCGGGACAGGGGTTACGAGCAGTACTTC; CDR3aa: CASSLRDRGYEQYF
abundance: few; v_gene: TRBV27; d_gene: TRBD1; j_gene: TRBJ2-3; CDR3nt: TGTGCCAGCAGCCGGGACAGGGAGACAGATACGCAGTATTTT; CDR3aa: CASSRDRETDTQYF
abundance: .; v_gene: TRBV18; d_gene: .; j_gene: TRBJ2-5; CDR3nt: TGTGCCAGCTCACCATCCGCCGGCAGCCAAGAGACCCAGTACTTC; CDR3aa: CASSPSAGSQETQYF
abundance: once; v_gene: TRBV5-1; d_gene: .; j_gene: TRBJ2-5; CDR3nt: TGCGCCAGCAGCTTGCATCAGGGGATGTGGGAGACCCAGTACTTC; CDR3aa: CASSLHQGMWETQYF
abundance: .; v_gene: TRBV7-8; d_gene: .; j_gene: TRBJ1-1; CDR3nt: TGTGCCAGCAGCTTATTGGGAAGACCCACTGAAGCTTTCTTT; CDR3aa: CASSLLGRPTEAFF
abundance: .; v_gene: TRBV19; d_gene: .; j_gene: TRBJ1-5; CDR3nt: TGTGCCAGTAGTAGAACCGGGCGCAATCAGCCCCAGCATTTT; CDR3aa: CASSRTGRNQPQHF
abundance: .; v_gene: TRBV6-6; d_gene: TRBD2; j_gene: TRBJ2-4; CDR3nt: TGTGCCAGCGGCGGGGGATTCAAAAACATTCAGTACTTC; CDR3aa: CASGGGFKNIQYF
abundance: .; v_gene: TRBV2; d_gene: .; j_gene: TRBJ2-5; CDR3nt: TGTGCCAGCAGTGAAGCCGGGGGTCGGGAGACCCAGTACTTC; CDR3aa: CASSEAGGRETQYF
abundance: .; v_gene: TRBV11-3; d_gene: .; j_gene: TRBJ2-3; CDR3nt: TGTGCCAGCAGCCCGCTGGGGGGTCTAAGCACAGATACGCAGTATTTT; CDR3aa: CASSPLGGLSTDTQYF
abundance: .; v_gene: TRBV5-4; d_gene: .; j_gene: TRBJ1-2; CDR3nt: TGTGCCAGCAGCCCCGAGGGCCTCTATGGCTACACCTTC; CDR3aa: CASSPEGLYGYTF
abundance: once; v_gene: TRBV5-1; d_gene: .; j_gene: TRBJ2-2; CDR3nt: TGCGCCAGCAGCCCCAACCGGGTCGCGAACACCGGGGAGCTGTTTTTT; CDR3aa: CASSPNRVANTGELFF
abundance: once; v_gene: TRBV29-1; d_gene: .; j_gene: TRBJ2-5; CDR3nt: TGCAGCGTTTTAAAGGGACGGGGGGCCAGGGAGACCCAGTACTTC; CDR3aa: CSVLKGRGARETQYF
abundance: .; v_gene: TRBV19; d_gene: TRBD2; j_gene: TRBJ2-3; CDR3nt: TGTGCCAGTAGCTCACTAGCGGGAATTCCAGATACGCAGTATTTT; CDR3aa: CASSSLAGIPDTQYF
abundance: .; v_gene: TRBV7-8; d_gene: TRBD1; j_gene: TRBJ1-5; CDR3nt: TGTGCCAGCAGCTCGACAGGGCGGCAGCCCCAGCATTTT; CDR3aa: CASSSTGRQPQHF
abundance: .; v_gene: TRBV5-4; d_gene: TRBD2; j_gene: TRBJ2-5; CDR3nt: TGTGCCAGCAGCTTGGGACTAGCGGGCGGGGAGACCCAGTACTTC; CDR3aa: CASSLGLAGGETQYF
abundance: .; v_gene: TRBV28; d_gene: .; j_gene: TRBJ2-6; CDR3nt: TGTGCCAGCAGTTCAATATCTGGGGCCAACGTCCTGACTTTC; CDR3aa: CASSSISGANVLTF
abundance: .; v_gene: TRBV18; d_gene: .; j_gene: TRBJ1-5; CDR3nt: TGTGCCAGCTCACCATCGCGGGGCGCAGAACAGCCCCAGCATTTT; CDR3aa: CASSPSRGAEQPQHF
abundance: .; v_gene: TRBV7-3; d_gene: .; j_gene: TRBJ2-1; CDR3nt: TGTGCCAGCAGCTCAGGACGCAGCTCCTACAATGAGCAGTTCTTC; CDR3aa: CASSSGRSSYNEQFF
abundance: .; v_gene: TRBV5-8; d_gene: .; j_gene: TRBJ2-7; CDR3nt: TGTGCCAGCAGTTGGGGAGCGACCCTTTACGAGCAGTACTTC; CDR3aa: CASSWGATLYEQYF
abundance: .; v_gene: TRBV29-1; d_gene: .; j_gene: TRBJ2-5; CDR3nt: TGCAGCGTTGGGGTTATGGGAGGGGGCAGGGAGACCCAGTACTTC; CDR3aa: CSVGVMGGGRETQYF
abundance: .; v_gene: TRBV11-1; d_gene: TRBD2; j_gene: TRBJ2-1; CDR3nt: TGTGCCAGCAGCTTAAGTAGCGGGAGGTACAATGAGCAGTTCTTC; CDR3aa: CASSLSSGRYNEQFF
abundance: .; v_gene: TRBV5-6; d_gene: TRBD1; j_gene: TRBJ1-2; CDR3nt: TGTGCCAGCAGCTTGGTGGCAGGGGGATTGGTTGGCTACACCTTC; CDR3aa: CASSLVAGGLVGYTF
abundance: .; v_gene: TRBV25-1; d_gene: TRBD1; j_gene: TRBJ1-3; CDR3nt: TGTGCCAGCAGTACTACAGGGGACGGAAACACCATATATTTT; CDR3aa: CASSTTGDGNTIYF